These 29 T cell receptor beta chains were sequenced from one sample in a study of molecular identifiers for immune sequencing clone quantification. TCRdb re-analysed the PCR reads in MiXCR, keeping a single row per CDR3 protein. This sample has about 65,000 distinct CDR3 sequences; about 17% occur once, and the top ten carry roughly 1.5%. Sequences were obtained from naive CD8+ T cells from blood, with Jurkat cell RNA spiked in. Subset reported: FACS-sorted CD8+CD4-CCR7+CD45RA+ naive T cells. These receptors were obtained from a human donor in good health. Some libraries in this study had Jurkat cell RNA spiked in.

A note on this clonotype: At one end the junction does not follow the germline gene, possibly because of a read error. CDR3 nucleotides: TGTGCCAGCAGCCATATAGACGAGCAGTGCTTC. Protein sequence: CASSHIDEQCF. This chain connects TRBV3-1 to TRBJ2-7; D unresolved. Germline V gene lookup returns CDR1 LGHDT and CDR2 YNNKEL (reference sequence). This CDR3 has 11 amino acids.

This clonotype was counted ten times or more. This chain connects TRBV20-1 to TRBJ2-1; no definite D call. Germline CDR1 reads DFQATT; CDR2 reads SNEGSKA (reference sequence). The CDR3 loop spans 17 amino acids. The ends were cut back, 1 base at V and 0 bases at J, with 16 bases in the middle. The CDR3 here is CSARVRGLGISYNEQFF. In nucleotides, the CDR3 is TGCAGTGCTAGAGTTCGTGGCCTAGGGATCTCCTACAATGAGCAGTTCTTC.

This clonotype was seen ten or more times. The chain recombines TRBV28 with TRBJ2-1; no reliable D call. This CDR3 region has 13 residues. Germline values: CDR1 MDHEN, CDR2 SYDVKM. V was cut by 3 bases and J by 12 bases, with 15 bases left in between. The CDR3 spells CASSFRLPDGQFF. CDR3 nucleotides: TGTGCCAGCAGTTTCAGACTCCCCGATGGGCAGTTCTTC.

This chain connects TRBV12-3 or TRBV12-4 to TRBJ2-2; the D gene could be TRBD1 or TRBD2 (5 bases each). The CDR3 covers 12 residues. V dropped 5 bases and J dropped 6 bases, with 7 bases sitting between them. The CDR3 reads CASSRDAGELFF. In DNA form, the CDR3 reads TGTGCCAGCAGTCGGGACGCCGGGGAGCTGTTTTTT.

Turning to this clonotype: Since a much larger clone is just one base distant, this may be a read error. The V gene is TRBV29-1, the J gene TRBJ2-1; TRBD2 matches at 16 bases. Judging by the DNA end, TRBJ2-7 fits better; the J call may be wrong. There are 17 residues in the CDR3. Germline V gene sequence: CDR1 SQVTM, CDR2 ANQGSEA. The CDR3 DNA reads TGCAGCGTTGAGGGACTAGCGGGAGGGAGCTCCTACAATGAGCAGTACTTC. Its translation is CSVEGLAGGSSYNEQYF.

In its sample, this clonotype was seen a few times. The junction shows a germline mismatch at one end, possibly a read error. The chain has TRBV13 and TRBJ2-7; 12 nucleotides align to TRBD2. The CDR3 spans 16 residues. Germline V gene sequence: CDR1 PRHDT, CDR2 FYEKMQ (reference sequence). CDR3 sequence reads: CASSAVTSGSGHERYF. The CDR3 bases are TGTGCCAGCAGCGCCGTGACTAGCGGGAGTGGCCACGAGCGGTACTTC.

This clonotype came up many times. The rearrangement links TRBV24-1 to TRBJ2-2; the D call may be TRBD1 or TRBD2 (5 bases each). In germline, CDR1 is KGHDR, CDR2 SFDVKD. With 2 bases removed from V and 3 bases from J, the gap between germline ends came to 9 bases. The CDR3 length is 15 residues. The CDR3 bases are TGTGCCACCAGTGATTGGGACGGATACACCGGGGAGCTGTTTTTT. Its protein is CATSDWDGYTGELFF.

A word on this clonotype: It may be a read error: a sequence one base away is much more abundant. The rearrangement uses TRBV27 and TRBJ2-7; D not resolved. Germline CDR1 and CDR2: MNHEY and SMNVEV (reference sequence). This CDR3 has 13 residues. V was shortened by 3 bases and J by 6 bases, with 12 bases between the two germline ends. The chain's CDR3 is CASSFGHVCEQYF. Here the CDR3 DNA reads TGTGCCAGCAGTTTTGGTCACGTCTGCGAGCAGTACTTC.

The sample holds many counts of this clonotype. The V and J genes are TRBV4-1 and TRBJ2-1, with TRBD2 identical over 7 bases. This CDR3 is 16 amino acids long. Per germline, CDR1 MGHRA and CDR2 YSYEKL. V lost 4 bases, J lost 0 bases, and 6 bases stayed unmatched. CDR3 nucleotide sequence: TGCGCCAGCAGCCCGCAGTCTAGCGGCTCCTACAATGAGCAGTTCTTC. Protein: CASSPQSSGSYNEQFF.

V gene TRBV30 combines with J gene TRBJ2-3; D remains unclear. Deletions cut 0 bases from V and 1 base from J, with 8 bases between. Germline-derived CDR1 and CDR2 are GTSNPN and SVGIG (reference sequence). There are 14 residues in the CDR3. DNA for the CDR3: TGTGCCTGGAGTGTAGAGGCGGGCACAGATACGCAGTATTTT. The encoded protein is CAWSVEAGTDTQYF.

Ten or more counts support this clonotype. This chain uses TRBV25-1 with TRBJ1-5, with D possibly matching TRBD1 (5 bases). V lost 0 bases and J lost 4, with 7 bases in between. The CDR3 consists of 14 residues. Germline CDR1 reads MGHDK; CDR2 reads SYGVNS. The CDR3 spells CASSEYGGNQPQHF. The CDR3 region has the DNA TGTGCCAGCAGTGAATATGGGGGTAATCAGCCCCAGCATTTT.

Only a few counts were recorded for this clonotype. The genes are TRBV5-1 and TRBJ2-1; D remains unclear. V lost 3 bases and J 1 base, leaving 8 bases between the germline ends. From germline, CDR1 is SGHRS and CDR2 YFSETQ. This CDR3 region has 14 residues. This chain's CDR3 is CASSSSWSYNEQFF. Written as DNA, the CDR3 is TGCGCCAGCAGCTCTTCGTGGTCCTACAATGAGCAGTTCTTC.

This clonotype occurred many times. V is TRBV29-1 and J is TRBJ2-1, with D tentatively TRBD2 (5 bases). Trimming left V 4 bases short and J 0 bases short, with 13 bases between. The CDR3 is 15 residues long. Germline V gives CDR1 SQVTM, CDR2 ANQGSEA. CDR3 region: CSVVLAQVSYNEQFF. Written as DNA, the CDR3 is TGCAGCGTTGTTTTAGCGCAGGTCTCCTACAATGAGCAGTTCTTC.

Comments on this clonotype: The limits of the CDR3 on the DNA are not certain, so only TCRdb's listed CDR3 is given. The V gene is TRBV7-5, the J gene TRBJ2-1; the table gives TRBD2 as D, unverified against the DNA. TRBV7-5 is shown as a pseudogene. Counting both end residues, the CDR3 totals 20 amino acids. This CDR3 is CISVSEAWVPKREGHNEQFF.

The chain carries TRBV6-2 or TRBV6-3 and TRBJ2-1, with TRBD2 matching over 8 bases. The V segment lost 6 bases and the J segment 6 bases; nucleotides outside the gene matches: 7. CDR1 is MNHEY and CDR2 is SVGEGT in the germline V gene. CDR3 length equals 14 residues. The CDR3 DNA reads as TGTGCCAGCAGCCCGACTAGCGCACTCAATGAGCAGTTCTTC. The encoded protein is CASSPTSALNEQFF.

This clonotype was detected many times. The chain is built from TRBV20-1 and TRBJ2-3, with D possibly being TRBD2 (5 bases). From germline, CDR1 is DFQATT and CDR2 SNEGSKA (reference sequence). The ends were cut back, 3 bases at V and 0 bases at J, with 13 bases in the middle. There are 15 residues in the CDR3. CDR3 sequence reads: CSASLTIRSTDTQYF. For the CDR3, the DNA is TGCAGTGCTAGTCTGACTATCCGTAGCACAGATACGCAGTATTTT.

This clonotype appeared many times. The chain couples TRBV28 to TRBJ1-2, with D unresolved. The germline V and J ends were trimmed by 8 bases and 3 bases, with 7 bases remaining between them. The CDR3 has 11 amino acids. Germline CDR1 and CDR2: MDHEN and SYDVKM. The CDR3 spells CASRFYYGYTF. The DNA of the CDR3 is TGTGCCAGCCGGTTCTACTATGGCTACACCTTC.

Details on this clonotype: At one end the junction does not follow the germline gene, possibly because of a read error. The rearrangement joins TRBV29-1 to TRBJ2-1; possible D gene TRBD2, 5 bases. The CDR3 sequence is 15 residues long. Germline CDR1 and CDR2: SQVTM and ANQGSEA. CDR3 sequence (DNA): TGTAGCGTTGAAGGCCCAGCGGAAGTATACGATGAGCAGTTCTTC. Translated, it gives CSVEGPAEVYDEQFF.

This clonotype was counted at least ten times. This rearrangement joins TRBV7-9 to TRBJ2-1, with D hard to call. The germline V and J ends were trimmed by 10 bases and 8 bases, with 18 bases remaining between them. Germline CDR1 SEHNR, CDR2 FQNEAQ (reference sequence). The length of the CDR3 is 13 residues. CDR3 loop: CANEIRTGHEQFF. The DNA for the CDR3 is TGTGCCAACGAAATCCGTACGGGCCATGAGCAGTTCTTC. Full variable domain (rest looked up from reference TRBV7-9 and TRBJ2-1): DTGVSQNPRHKITKRGQNVTFRCDPISEHNRLYWYRQTLGQGPEFLTYFQNEAQLEKSRLLSDRFSAERPKGSFSTLEIQRTEQGDSAMYLCANEIRTGHEQFFGPGTRLTVL.

This clonotype was observed many times. The chain is built from TRBV12-3 or TRBV12-4 and TRBJ1-6; the D gene is possibly TRBD1 (6 bases). V was cut by 3 bases and J by 10 bases, with 10 bases left in between. This CDR3 region has 13 residues. CDR3 bases: TGTGCCAGCAGTTTCGAGGGGGACTCACCCCTCCACTTT. Translation: CASSFEGDSPLHF.

This clonotype was seen repeatedly, ten times or more. V is TRBV10-2 and J is TRBJ1-1; D remains unclear. Germline V gene lookup returns CDR1 WSHSY and CDR2 SAAADI. V lost 6 bases to trimming and J lost 4 bases, with 15 bases between them. The length of the CDR3 is 14 residues. The CDR3 protein is CASRAGLSGTEAFF. The CDR3 DNA reads TGCGCCAGCAGGGCCGGACTGTCGGGCACTGAAGCTTTCTTT.

This clonotype has a count of ten or more. The gene calls are TRBV5-6 and TRBJ1-5, with D possibly matching TRBD1 (5 bases). This CDR3 is 16 amino acids long. The V and J ends lost 0 bases and 0 bases respectively, with 10 bases between them. Germline V gives CDR1 SGHDT, CDR2 YYEEEE. This chain's CDR3 is CASSLGTSVSNQPQHF. CDR3 nucleotide sequence: TGTGCCAGCAGCTTGGGGACAAGCGTTAGCAATCAGCCCCAGCATTTT.

This clonotype was counted at least ten times. The CDR3 DNA follows: TGCGCCAGCAGCCAAGGGCCAGGGGAGGGTGAGACCCAGTACTTC. This codes for CASSQGPGEGETQYF. The chain joins TRBV4-1 to TRBJ2-5; D is perhaps TRBD2 (7 bases). From germline, CDR1 is MGHRA and CDR2 YSYEKL. Deletions cut 1 base from V and 5 bases from J, with 14 bases between. The CDR3 sequence is 15 residues long.

This chain links TRBV7-2 with TRBJ2-2; D gene ambiguous. This CDR3 has 14 residues. Germline V gene lookup returns CDR1 SGHTA and CDR2 FQGNSA. V was cut by 5 bases and J by 5 bases, with 12 bases left in between. CDR3 DNA sequence: TGTGCCAGCAGCCCTCCCACAGCGACCGGGGAGCTGTTTTTT. Encoded protein: CASSPPTATGELFF.

The chain uses TRBV19 and TRBJ2-7, with a tentative D call TRBD1 (6 bases). Trimming took 5 bases from V and 4 from J, leaving 15 bases between them. The CDR3 loop spans 14 amino acids. The germline V gene has CDR1 LNHDA and CDR2 SQIVND (reference sequence). The CDR3 bases are TGTGCCAGTAGTCTATCGACAGGAGGTTACGAGCAGTACTTC. It encodes CASSLSTGGYEQYF.

The CDR3 DNA sequence: TGTGCCAGCAGTTACGGGAGGGACACCGGGGAGCTGTTTTTT. Protein: CASSYGRDTGELFF. This chain connects TRBV6-5 to TRBJ2-2; 7 bases line up with TRBD2. The CDR3 extends over 14 amino acids. Per germline, CDR1 MNHEY and CDR2 SVGAGI. After removal of 2 bases from V and 3 bases from J, the junction contained 0 bases not matched to a gene.

This clonotype came up many times. The chain joins TRBV27 to TRBJ1-5; TRBD1 might be the D (5 bases). The CDR3 covers 13 residues. The V gene lost 3 bases and the J gene lost 6 bases, with 9 bases spanning the gap. Looked up from germline, CDR1 is MNHEY and CDR2 is SMNVEV (reference sequence). The CDR3 region is CASSFFGTQPQHF. CDR3 nucleotide sequence: TGTGCCAGCAGTTTTTTTGGGACTCAGCCCCAGCATTTT.

A note on this clonotype: Being one base from a much bigger clone, this may be a read error. The chain recombines TRBV10-2 with TRBJ2-5; 7 nucleotides line up with TRBD1. CDR3 size: 12 residues. The ends lost 8 bases at V and 4 bases at J; junction bases unmatched: 4. Germline lookup yields CDR1 WSHSY and CDR2 SAAADI. In DNA, the CDR3 is TGCGCCAGCGAGGGGGCCCGAGAGACCCAGTACTTC. Translated: CASEGARETQYF.

This clonotype appeared many times. This rearrangement joins TRBV13 to TRBJ2-7; D not resolved. The CDR3 has 16 amino acids. V was cut by 5 bases and J by 2 bases, with 19 bases left in between. Germline V gene data show CDR1 as PRHDT and CDR2 as FYEKMQ (reference sequence). The CDR3 nucleotides are TGTGCCAGCAGCCTATTTCGAAGTACAGACCCCTACGAGCAGTACTTC. It is translated as CASSLFRSTDPYEQYF. The entire variable domain, with the rest obtained from reference TRBV13 and TRBJ2-7, is as follows: AAGVIQSPRHLIKEKRETATLKCYPIPRHDTVYWYQQGPGQDPQFLISFYEKMQSDKGSIPDRFSAQQFSDYHSELNMSSLELGDSALYFCASSLFRSTDPYEQYFGPGTRLTVT.